The 7 T cell receptor beta chains presented below share a single source sample, sequenced in a study of control samples from healthy donors and cancer patients. Here immunoSEQ multiplex PCR was the method, and the copy in TCRdb shows in-frame clones only, minus some. The sample consists of about 83,000 clones, roughly 91% of them appearing once. Material for sequencing was blood. The receptors derive from a man aged 50-59 years in good health.

The V and J genes are TRBV29-1 and TRBJ1-1, with 7 bases identical to TRBD1. The CDR3 runs 13 residues. Germline lookup yields CDR1 SQVTM and CDR2 ANQGSEA. Trimming took 5 bases from V and 5 from J; bases not matched to a gene: 8. The CDR3 is CSVSTGRGTEAFF. Here the CDR3 DNA reads TGCAGCGTTTCGACAGGGAGAGGAACTGAAGCTTTCTTT. The full variable domain, in which reference TRBV29-1 and TRBJ1-1 provide the parts outside the CDR3, is SAVISQKPSRDICQRGTSLTIQCQVDSQVTMMFWYRQQPGQSLTLIATANQGSEATYESGFVIDKFPISRPNLTFSTLTVSNMSPEDSSIYLCSVSTGRGTEAFFGQGTRLTVV.

The rearrangement joins TRBV19 to TRBJ1-2, with 7 bases aligning to TRBD1. V shed 3 bases, J shed 4 bases, and the junction held 5 bases outside the gene matches. There are 14 residues in the CDR3. Germline V lookup: CDR1 LNHDA, CDR2 SQIVND (reference sequence). CDR3 loop: CASSMGQNFYGYTF. CDR3 nucleotide sequence: TGTGCCAGTAGTATGGGACAGAACTTCTATGGCTACACCTTC.

The rearrangement joins TRBV19 to TRBJ2-7; D remains unclear. V lost 4 bases and J 5 bases, leaving 21 bases between the germline ends. CDR1 and CDR2 (germline): LNHDA, SQIVND (reference sequence). The CDR3 totals 16 residues. The CDR3 here is CASSSRKTVFRDEQYF. CDR3 DNA sequence: TGTGCCAGTAGTAGTCGGAAAACAGTCTTTCGGGACGAGCAGTACTTC.

The V and J genes are TRBV7-8 and TRBJ1-6, with 9 positions matching TRBD1. The CDR3 has 19 amino acids. Germline V CDR1 and CDR2: SGHVS, FQNEAQ. The trim removed 6 bases at V and 3 bases at J, leaving 15 bases unmatched. The CDR3 nucleotides read TGTGCCAGCAGATTCTACCGGGACAGGGAGCCTTTCTATAATTCACCCCTCCACTTT. As protein: CASRFYRDREPFYNSPLHF.

This chain uses TRBV3-1 (or the pseudogene TRBV3-2) with TRBJ1-4, with TRBD1 identical over 10 bases. The CDR3 has 16 residues. Germline loops: CDR1 LGHDT, CDR2 YNNKEL (reference sequence). Trimming cost V 1 base and J 7 bases; bases outside gene matches: 6. For the CDR3, the DNA is TGTGCCAGCAGCCAAGGACAGGGGGCCGTTGGTGAAAAACTGTTTTTT. This sequence encodes CASSQGQGAVGEKLFF.

The chain joins TRBV5-1 to TRBJ1-2, with 9 bases lining up with TRBD1. The CDR3 is 13 residues long. V was pared by 8 bases and J by 7 bases, with 9 bases of the junction left unmatched. Germline assignment: CDR1 SGHRS and CDR2 YFSETQ. The CDR3 loop is CASCCRDRAGYTF. The CDR3 nucleotides read TGCGCCAGTTGTTGCCGGGACAGGGCTGGCTACACCTTC.

The chain carries TRBV7-9 and TRBJ1-5; D unresolved. Trimming took 1 base from V and 2 from J, leaving 12 bases between them. The CDR3 totals 16 residues. Per germline, CDR1 SEHNR and CDR2 FQNEAQ (reference sequence). The CDR3 DNA follows: TGTGCCAGCAGCTTAGTGTCGGGAAAGGGCAATCAGCCCCAGCATTTT. Amino acids: CASSLVSGKGNQPQHF.